Listed below are T cell receptor beta chains from one sample, sequenced in a study of T cells in tuberculosis. Assay used: immunoSEQ multiplex PCR; TCRdb lists only in-frame clones, some missing. Here the sample spans about 25,000 clones, roughly 92% being singletons. Sequenced input: PBMCs. Receptors were obtained from a donor under 30 with latent tuberculosis or without tuberculosis infection. Some clones in this sample may be carry-over from other donors' samples. CDR3s include the opening cysteine and the closing phenylalanine or tryptophan. A D gene is named only where the DNA matches it firmly. Clone size, where shown, is once, few, many, or a class for clones that have expanded.

d_gene | j_gene | v_gene | abundance | CDR3aa | CDR3nt
- | TRBJ1-2 | TRBV7-8 | - | CASSSGHQLYGYTF | TGTGCCAGCAGCTCTGGACACCAACTATATGGCTACACCTTC
- | TRBJ1-1 | TRBV30 | - | CAWSAVVVAFF | TGTGCCTGGAGTGCGGTGGTAGTAGCTTTCTTT
TRBD1 | TRBJ2-7 | TRBV11-1 | - | CASSPGQGTFEQYF | TGTGCCAGCAGCCCAGGACAGGGAACCTTCGAGCAGTACTTC
TRBD2 | TRBJ2-1 | TRBV25-1 | - | CASLGTASGNLRHEQFF | TGTGCCAGCCTAGGGACGGCTAGCGGGAACCTAAGGCATGAGCAGTTCTTC
- | TRBJ1-1 | TRBV19 | - | CASSINQVGTEAFF | TGTGCCAGTAGTATAAACCAGGTGGGCACTGAAGCTTTCTTT
TRBD1 | TRBJ1-2 | TRBV25-1 | - | CASSPGTGPGGYTF | TGTGCCAGCAGTCCCGGGACAGGGCCTGGGGGCTACACCTTC
- | TRBJ2-3 | TRBV9 | - | CASSVTAGDTQYF | TGTGCCAGCAGCGTAACAGCCGGCGATACGCAGTATTTT
TRBD2 | TRBJ2-4 | TRBV27 | - | CASSPRLAGGHQYF | TGTGCCAGCAGTCCCCGACTAGCGGGGGGGCATCAGTACTTC
- | TRBJ2-2 | TRBV19 | - | CASSLLPRAAGELFF | TGTGCCAGTAGTTTGTTACCCAGGGCGGCCGGGGAGCTGTTTTTT
TRBD1 | TRBJ2-7 | TRBV29-1 | - | CSVEGQGKSNEQYF | TGCAGCGTTGAAGGACAGGGAAAATCCAACGAGCAGTACTTC
- | TRBJ1-1 | TRBV5-1 | once | CASSLAARSKTFF | TGCGCCAGCAGCTTGGCCGCTCGCAGTAAGACTTTCTTT
- | TRBJ2-6 | TRBV30 | - | CAWSAKVPFSGAGANVLTF | TGTGCCTGGAGTGCGAAGGTTCCCTTTTCGGGGGCTGGGGCCAACGTCCTGACTTTC
- | TRBJ1-1 | TRBV7-9 | - | CASSFRGIGTEAFF | TGTGCCAGCAGCTTTAGAGGAATCGGCACTGAAGCTTTCTTT
TRBD1 | TRBJ2-4 | TRBV2 | - | CASSERGRGTKNIQYF | TGTGCCAGCAGTGAAAGGGGCAGGGGGACAAAAAACATTCAGTACTTC
TRBD1 | TRBJ2-6 | TRBV10-3 | - | CAISERDSLAGANVLTF | TGTGCCATCAGTGAGCGGGACAGTCTAGCTGGGGCCAACGTCCTGACTTTC
- | TRBJ2-5 | TRBV27 | - | CASSLQGQETQYF | TGTGCCAGCAGTTTGCAGGGCCAAGAGACCCAGTACTTC
- | TRBJ2-3 | TRBV7-2 | - | CANGESTDTQYF | TGTGCCAACGGGGAGAGCACAGATACGCAGTATTTT
TRBD1 | TRBJ1-5 | TRBV7-8 | - | CASSKQTGRFRYSNQPQHF | TGTGCCAGCAGCAAGCAGACAGGGCGCTTCCGTTATAGCAATCAGCCCCAGCATTTT